This is a list of T cell receptor beta chains from one sample in a study of cytomegalovirus exposure and HLA in healthy donors. The table came from immunoSEQ multiplex PCR; TCRdb's copy has only in-frame clones and leaves some out. Among roughly 150,000 clones, approximately 83% were seen once, and the ten largest hold roughly 1.6%. Material: PBMCs. Receptor source: a woman aged 40 to 50 in good health and CMV-seronegative. Both conserved end residues are part of each CDR3. The D gene is left open where the match is weak. Clone size is given for some rows only: seen once, a few or many times, or a class if the clone is expanded.

CDR3nt: TGTGCCAGCGGGCCAGGGGGGACGTCTGGAAACACCATATATTTT; CDR3aa: CASGPGGTSGNTIYF; j_gene: TRBJ1-3; v_gene: TRBV9; abundance: .; d_gene: TRBD1
CDR3nt: TGTGCCAGCAGACTACAGGGGGCTGAGACCCAGTACTTC; CDR3aa: CASRLQGAETQYF; j_gene: TRBJ2-5; v_gene: TRBV6-5; abundance: .; d_gene: TRBD1
CDR3nt: TGTGCCAGCAGCTTTGGACAGGGGGCTAGAGGCTACACCTTC; CDR3aa: CASSFGQGARGYTF; j_gene: TRBJ1-2; v_gene: TRBV7-9; abundance: once; d_gene: TRBD1
CDR3nt: TGTGCCAGCACCCGCCTCGGGGAGACCCAGTACTTC; CDR3aa: CASTRLGETQYF; j_gene: TRBJ2-5; v_gene: TRBV6-5; abundance: .; d_gene: .
CDR3nt: TGTGCCAGCAGTGATGATTCCTTGAGGGAGCAGTACTTC; CDR3aa: CASSDDSLREQYF; j_gene: TRBJ2-7; v_gene: TRBV6-4; abundance: .; d_gene: .
CDR3nt: TGCGCCAGCAGCGCCGGACAGGATAATTCACCCCTCCACTTT; CDR3aa: CASSAGQDNSPLHF; j_gene: TRBJ1-6; v_gene: TRBV5-1; abundance: .; d_gene: TRBD1
CDR3nt: TGTGCCAGCAGCTTACCGGGAAAGGGGGACACAGATACGCAGTATTTT; CDR3aa: CASSLPGKGDTDTQYF; j_gene: TRBJ2-3; v_gene: TRBV7-9; abundance: .; d_gene: .
CDR3nt: TGTGCCAGTAGTGTTCAGGGCTATCAGCCCCAGCATTTT; CDR3aa: CASSVQGYQPQHF; j_gene: TRBJ1-5; v_gene: TRBV19; abundance: .; d_gene: .
CDR3nt: TGTGCCAGCAGCTTAGTTGGTAACACTAACTATGGCTACACCTTC; CDR3aa: CASSLVGNTNYGYTF; j_gene: TRBJ1-2; v_gene: TRBV7-2; abundance: few; d_gene: .
CDR3nt: TGCGCCAGCAGCTTCCGCCCGGGCGCGGGGGGCGACGAGCAGTACTTC; CDR3aa: CASSFRPGAGGDEQYF; j_gene: TRBJ2-7; v_gene: TRBV5-1; abundance: .; d_gene: TRBD2
CDR3nt: TGTGCCAGCAGCTTAGGCGGCGTCAACACTGAAGCTTTCTTT; CDR3aa: CASSLGGVNTEAFF; j_gene: TRBJ1-1; v_gene: TRBV11-2; abundance: .; d_gene: .
CDR3nt: TGTGCCTGGAGTAACGGGGTGAACACTGAAGCTTTCTTT; CDR3aa: CAWSNGVNTEAFF; j_gene: TRBJ1-1; v_gene: TRBV30; abundance: few; d_gene: .
CDR3nt: TGTGCCAGCAGTTTCGGAACTAGAAACACCATATATTTT; CDR3aa: CASSFGTRNTIYF; j_gene: TRBJ1-3; v_gene: TRBV6-5; abundance: few; d_gene: .
CDR3nt: TGTGCCAGCTCACCCCAGGGAAGCAATCAGCCCCAGCATTTT; CDR3aa: CASSPQGSNQPQHF; j_gene: TRBJ1-5; v_gene: TRBV18; abundance: once; d_gene: .
CDR3nt: TGTGCCATCAGTGGGTTAGGACAGGGGAGCTCACCCCTCCACTTT; CDR3aa: CAISGLGQGSSPLHF; j_gene: TRBJ1-6; v_gene: TRBV10-3; abundance: .; d_gene: TRBD1
CDR3nt: TGTGCCATCGGTAGAAACAGGGGAGGCGAAAAACTGTTTTTT; CDR3aa: CAIGRNRGGEKLFF; j_gene: TRBJ1-4; v_gene: TRBV10-3; abundance: once; d_gene: TRBD1
CDR3nt: TGTGCCAGTAGGACCGGGGGACGACTTAACACTGAAGCTTTCTTT; CDR3aa: CASRTGGRLNTEAFF; j_gene: TRBJ1-1; v_gene: TRBV19; abundance: .; d_gene: .
CDR3nt: TGTGCCAGCAGTTTATTAAGGGACAGTTCCTACGAGCAGTACTTC; CDR3aa: CASSLLRDSSYEQYF; j_gene: TRBJ2-7; v_gene: TRBV28; abundance: few; d_gene: TRBD1
CDR3nt: TGCGCCAGCAGTGGACCCCCAGGGGGCATCTCAGATACGCAGTATTTT; CDR3aa: CASSGPPGGISDTQYF; j_gene: TRBJ2-3; v_gene: TRBV10-1; abundance: .; d_gene: TRBD1
CDR3nt: TGCGCCAGCAGCTTGGCGGGGAACTATGGCTACACCTTC; CDR3aa: CASSLAGNYGYTF; j_gene: TRBJ1-2; v_gene: TRBV5-1; abundance: .; d_gene: .
CDR3nt: TGTGCCAGCAGTGATTGGAGGGTAGGAGGGCAAGATACGCAGTATTTT; CDR3aa: CASSDWRVGGQDTQYF; j_gene: TRBJ2-3; v_gene: TRBV25-1; abundance: .; d_gene: .
CDR3nt: TGTGCCAGCAGCCGACAAGGGGCATGGACTAGCGGGAGTTACGAGCAGTACTTC; CDR3aa: CASSRQGAWTSGSYEQYF; j_gene: TRBJ2-7; v_gene: TRBV4-2; abundance: .; d_gene: TRBD2
CDR3nt: TGTGCCTGGACCGGGACACCCGATGGCTACACCTTC; CDR3aa: CAWTGTPDGYTF; j_gene: TRBJ1-2; v_gene: TRBV30; abundance: .; d_gene: .
CDR3nt: TGTGCCAGCAGCTTGCAAGCCGAGCAGTACTTC; CDR3aa: CASSLQAEQYF; j_gene: TRBJ2-7; v_gene: TRBV5-6; abundance: .; d_gene: .
CDR3nt: TGCGCCAGCAGTGAAGCGGTAGATACGCAGTATTTT; CDR3aa: CASSEAVDTQYF; j_gene: TRBJ2-3; v_gene: TRBV10-2; abundance: few; d_gene: .
CDR3nt: TGTGCCAGCAGCCCACAGGGGTATAATAGCAATCAGCCCCAGCATTTT; CDR3aa: CASSPQGYNSNQPQHF; j_gene: TRBJ1-5; v_gene: TRBV4-2; abundance: few; d_gene: TRBD1
CDR3nt: TGTGCCAGCAGCTTCGGGGGAGCCCGGGAGACCCAGTACTTC; CDR3aa: CASSFGGARETQYF; j_gene: TRBJ2-5; v_gene: TRBV7-7; abundance: .; d_gene: .
CDR3nt: TGTGCCAGCAGCTTAGTTCGGAGGGGTCGCACTGAAGCTTTCTTT; CDR3aa: CASSLVRRGRTEAFF; j_gene: TRBJ1-1; v_gene: TRBV7-8; abundance: .; d_gene: .